These 32 T cell receptor beta chains were all obtained from the same sample, sequenced in a study of cytomegalovirus exposure and HLA in healthy donors. Libraries were prepared by immunoSEQ multiplex PCR; TCRdb keeps only in-frame clonotypes and omits some of them. Of some 250,000 clones listed, 90% were seen once; the top ten hold 0.35% to 0.4%. Input material: PBMCs. These receptors were taken from a young woman in good health and CMV-seronegative.

Only one count was recorded for this clone. This sequence joins TRBV11-1 and TRBJ2-7; a possible D gene is TRBD2 (5 bases). This CDR3 contains 14 residues. Trimming pared 5 bases from V and 0 bases from J, leaving 11 bases between. Germline lookup yields CDR1 SGHAT and CDR2 FQDESV (reference sequence). CDR3 in amino acids: CASSLRGFSYEQYF. The CDR3 DNA sequence: TGTGCCAGCAGCCTCCGGGGTTTCTCCTACGAGCAGTACTTC.

The chain employs TRBV18 and TRBJ1-6, with 7 bases matching TRBD1. CDR3 length: 16 residues. Germline V CDR1 and CDR2: KGHSH, LQKENI. V shed 5 bases and J 0 bases; nucleotides not matched to a gene: 4. DNA for the CDR3: TGTGCCAGCTCAGAGACAGGGAGCTCCTATAATTCACCCCTCCACTTT. Protein: CASSETGSSYNSPLHF.

The chain is built from TRBV6-5 and TRBJ1-2, with D unclear. The length of the CDR3 is 12 residues. The V gene lost 3 bases and the J gene lost 4 bases, with 6 bases spanning the gap. CDR1 MNHEY and CDR2 SVGAGI come from the germline V gene. CDR3: CASSYSGYGYTF. CDR3 nucleotides: TGTGCCAGCAGTTATTCGGGCTATGGCTACACCTTC.

The gene calls are TRBV6-1 and TRBJ1-2; 8 nucleotides align to TRBD1. Germline loops: CDR1 MNHNS, CDR2 SASEGT. CDR3 size: 13 residues. V shed 7 bases, J shed 6 bases, and the junction held 7 bases outside the gene matches. Here the CDR3 reads CASNPQQGDGYTF. The CDR3 coding sequence is TGTGCCAGCAACCCCCAACAGGGGGATGGCTACACCTTC.

The chain is built from TRBV5-3 and TRBJ2-3; 10 bases match TRBD1. TRBV5-3 qualifies as an ORF whose function is uncertain. This CDR3 spans 15 amino acids. The V segment lost 2 bases and the J segment 4 bases; nucleotides outside the gene matches: 4. The CDR3 here is CARSFGTGDPDTQYF. The CDR3 bases are TGTGCCAGAAGCTTCGGGACAGGGGATCCAGATACGCAGTATTTT.

With respect to this clone: This specimen includes other DNA sequences encoding the same CDR3. This chain links TRBV30 with TRBJ1-3; D unclear. This CDR3 has 13 residues. Trimming left V 3 bases short and J 0 bases short, with 6 bases between. Germline-derived CDR1 and CDR2 are GTSNPN and SVGIG (reference sequence). The CDR3, as DNA: TGTGCCTGGAGCGTTAGCTCTGGAAACACCATATATTTT. It yields the protein CAWSVSSGNTIYF.

The chain has TRBV7-3 and TRBJ2-2; D not certain. The V gene lost 5 bases and the J gene lost 4 bases, with 17 bases spanning the gap. The CDR3 covers 16 residues. Germline CDR1 and CDR2: SGHTA and FQGTGA. The CDR3 reads CASSISTASGTGELFF. The CDR3 DNA sequence: TGTGCCAGCAGCATAAGTACTGCGTCGGGCACCGGGGAGCTGTTTTTT.

CDR3 sequence: CASSQGTGENQPQHF. Here the CDR3 DNA reads TGCGCCAGCAGCCAAGGGACAGGGGAAAATCAGCCCCAGCATTTT. The V gene is TRBV4-1, the J gene TRBJ1-5; 9 bases map to TRBD1. After removal of 1 base from V and 4 bases from J, the junction contained 2 bases not matched to a gene. The CDR3 totals 15 residues. CDR1 and CDR2 (germline): MGHRA, YSYEKL.

CDR3 in DNA: TGCGCCAGCGGATCACAGGGTGGCAACATTCAGTACTTC. This codes for CASGSQGGNIQYF. This chain links TRBV10-2 with TRBJ2-4; TRBD1 is a possible D gene (6 bases). CDR1 is WSHSY, CDR2 SAAADI, per germline. V lost 8 bases, J lost 7 bases, and 15 bases lay in between. The CDR3 extends over 13 amino acids.

V is TRBV20-1 and J is TRBJ1-1; 9 bases agree with TRBD1. The CDR3 covers 11 residues. From germline, CDR1 is DFQATT and CDR2 SNEGSKA (reference sequence). V lost 1 base and J lost 10; bases outside the gene matches: 1. The CDR3 region has the DNA TGCAGTGCTAGAGTGGACAGGGGAGCTTTCTTT. Encoded protein: CSARVDRGAFF.

The chain joins TRBV4-1 to TRBJ1-3; D uncertain. The V and J ends lost 0 bases and 0 bases respectively, with 6 bases between them. Germline V gene lookup returns CDR1 MGHRA and CDR2 YSYEKL. The CDR3 has 15 residues. CDR3 loop: CASSQERGSGNTIYF. Written as DNA, the CDR3 is TGCGCCAGCAGCCAAGAGCGCGGCTCTGGAAACACCATATATTTT.

This chain uses TRBV4-3 with TRBJ2-3; 8 bases line up with TRBD2. The junction had 16 bases not matched to a gene; V was cut back by 4 bases and J by 10 bases. This CDR3 is 16 amino acids long. The germline V gene has CDR1 LGHNA and CDR2 YSLEER. The CDR3 region has the DNA TGCGCCAGCAGCCGGCAAGAGAGCGGGGGACGGGGGGCGCAGTATTTT. Residues: CASSRQESGGRGAQYF.

The chain recombines TRBV19 with TRBJ1-5; D is possibly TRBD1 (5 bases). This CDR3 contains 15 residues. The V gene's germline CDR1 is LNHDA and CDR2 SQIVND (reference sequence). V lost 3 bases to trimming and J lost 0 bases, with 9 bases between them. CDR3 sequence: CASSIGGTSNQPQHF. The CDR3 DNA sequence: TGTGCCAGTAGTATTGGGGGGACTAGCAATCAGCCCCAGCATTTT. The full variable domain, in which reference TRBV19 and TRBJ1-5 provide the parts outside the CDR3, is DGGITQSPKYLFRKEGQNVTLSCEQNLNHDAMYWYRQDPGQGLRLIYYSQIVNDFQKGDIAEGYSVSREKKESFPLTVTSAQKNPTAFYLCASSIGGTSNQPQHFGDGTRLSIL.

The chain recombines TRBV5-4 with TRBJ2-3; 9 bases are shared with TRBD2. V gave up 7 bases and J gave up 4 bases; unmatched junction bases: 7. Germline V CDR1 and CDR2: SGHNT, YYREEE (reference sequence). The CDR3 length is 14 residues. The CDR3 region is CASEGAGGPDTQYF. DNA for the CDR3: TGTGCCAGCGAGGGGGCGGGGGGGCCAGATACGCAGTATTTT.

The rearrangement links TRBV7-9 to TRBJ1-2; 7 bases match TRBD1. With V trimmed by 8 bases and J by 5 bases, 11 bases remained unmatched. This CDR3 contains 14 residues. Germline V gives CDR1 SEHNR, CDR2 FQNEAQ (reference sequence). This CDR3 reads CASFSGDSTYGYTF. CDR3 bases: TGTGCCAGCTTCTCTGGGGACAGCACTTATGGCTACACCTTC.

This chain joins TRBV5-1 and TRBJ2-1; TRBD2 might be the D (5 bases). With 0 bases removed from V and 3 bases from J, the gap between germline ends came to 7 bases. Germline CDR1 SGHRS, CDR2 YFSETQ. The CDR3 covers 14 residues. The CDR3 region is CASSLGTFYNEQFF. The CDR3 region has the DNA TGCGCCAGCAGCTTGGGGACTTTCTACAATGAGCAGTTCTTC.

The CDR3 loop is CASSPQAKVQSYTF. CDR3 coding DNA: TGTGCCAGCAGCCCCCAGGCGAAGGTACAAAGCTACACCTTC. V gene TRBV7-9 combines with J gene TRBJ1-2; no firm D call. V was clipped by 5 bases and J by 9 bases, with 19 bases between them. This CDR3 is 14 amino acids long. Germline-derived CDR1 and CDR2 are SEHNR and FQNEAQ (reference sequence).

The chain employs TRBV6-5 and TRBJ1-1; TRBD1 agrees at 11 bases. CDR3 length: 14 amino acids. CDR1 and CDR2 from the germline V gene are MNHEY and SVGAGI. J gave up 4 bases and V 5 bases, and 3 bases lay outside the gene matches. The DNA for the CDR3 is TGTGCCAGCAGTCCCGGGACAGGGGGCACTGAAGCTTTCTTT. Amino acids: CASSPGTGGTEAFF.

This chain joins TRBV30 and TRBJ1-2; D not resolved. CDR3 size: 13 residues. Germline assignment: CDR1 GTSNPN and CDR2 SVGIG (reference sequence). The V end was cut by 1 base, the J end by 5 bases, with 11 bases between. The CDR3, as DNA: TGTGCCTGGAGTGATTCCGGGGAGTATGGCTACACCTTC. Amino acids: CAWSDSGEYGYTF.

Only one count was recorded for this clone. V and J are TRBV28 and TRBJ2-5; 13 positions agree with TRBD2. Germline V gene sequence: CDR1 MDHEN, CDR2 SYDVKM. There are 16 residues in the CDR3. Trimming cost V 7 bases and J 1 base; bases outside gene matches: 6. CDR3 amino acids: CASTLRLAGGQETQYF. For the CDR3, the DNA is TGTGCCAGCACCCTTCGACTAGCGGGGGGCCAAGAGACCCAGTACTTC.

The chain carries TRBV7-6 and TRBJ2-3; the match to TRBD2 covers 10 bases. CDR1 is SGHVS and CDR2 is FNYEAQ in the germline V gene. V lost 1 base to trimming and J lost 4 bases; unmatched junction nucleotides: 5. The CDR3 loop spans 16 amino acids. As DNA, the CDR3 is TGTGCCAGCAGCTTAGGAGCGGGGGGGCCCCCAGATACGCAGTATTTT. Amino acid sequence: CASSLGAGGPPDTQYF.

The chain uses TRBV6-5 and TRBJ2-3; D is ambiguous. V lost 4 bases to trimming and J lost 6 bases, with 14 bases between them. CDR1 and CDR2 (germline): MNHEY, SVGAGI. The CDR3 length is 14 residues. The DNA for the CDR3 is TGTGCCAGCAGTTTCCCCGGCTCTAGGGATACGCAGTATTTT. Protein sequence: CASSFPGSRDTQYF.

The V and J genes are TRBV14 and TRBJ2-5, with TRBD1 identical over 7 bases. V dropped 2 bases and J dropped 7; count of bases not matched to a gene: 10. The CDR3 has 15 amino acids. CDR1 is SGHDN and CDR2 is FVKESK in the germline V gene. CDR3 bases: TGTGCCAGCAGCCAAACCGGGACAGTCGTTCGGACCCAGTACTTC. Protein sequence: CASSQTGTVVRTQYF.

The chain couples TRBV27 to TRBJ2-5; 9 positions match TRBD1. This CDR3 is 13 amino acids long. V trimming: 6 bases; J trimming: 6 bases; junction bases outside the gene matches: 5. The germline CDR1 and CDR2 sequences are MNHEY and SMNVEV (reference sequence). In DNA form, the CDR3 reads TGTGCCAGCAGACGGGACAGGGAGCAGACCCAGTACTTC. Amino acid sequence: CASRRDREQTQYF.

In DNA form, the CDR3 reads TGTGCCAGCAGTTTACCAGACAGGGGTGAAGCTTTCTTT. Protein sequence: CASSLPDRGEAFF. The chain has TRBV28 and TRBJ1-1, with 8 bases identical to TRBD1. V was clipped by 2 bases and J by 7 bases; unmatched bases: 3. Germline CDR1 is MDHEN and CDR2 is SYDVKM. The CDR3 length is 13 residues.

This clone was detected only a few times. This rearrangement joins TRBV19 to TRBJ2-7, with TRBD2 matching over 11 bases. The J segment lost 3 bases and the V segment lost 5 bases, leaving 9 bases of the junction unmatched. This CDR3 contains 16 residues. Germline CDR1 and CDR2: LNHDA and SQIVND (reference sequence). The CDR3 nucleotides read TGTGCCAGTAGTCTAAGGACTAGCGGGCCAAACTACGAGCAGTACTTC. This translates into CASSLRTSGPNYEQYF.

In this sample, this clone turned up a few times. The rearrangement joins TRBV5-8 to TRBJ1-2, with D uncertain. Trimming took 2 bases from V and 5 from J, leaving 7 bases between them. The CDR3 length is 12 residues. Germline V gene lookup returns CDR1 SGHTS and CDR2 YDEGEE. CDR3 amino acids: CASSFDTYGYTF. CDR3 DNA: TGTGCCAGCAGCTTCGACACATATGGCTACACCTTC.

The chain uses TRBV9 and TRBJ2-3; tentative D call: TRBD1 (5 bases). Germline V gene data show CDR1 as SGDLS and CDR2 as YYNGEE. V lost 3 bases and J 2 bases, leaving 16 bases between the germline ends. The CDR3 spans 16 residues. The CDR3 region has the DNA TGTGCCAGCAGCGCCCTGCAACAGGCTACCACAGATACGCAGTATTTT. It translates to CASSALQQATTDTQYF.

V is TRBV5-1 and J is TRBJ2-5, with TRBD2 identical over 7 bases. After removal of 2 bases from V and 2 bases from J, the junction contained 6 bases not matched to a gene. The CDR3 loop spans 15 amino acids. Germline CDR1 and CDR2: SGHRS and YFSETQ. The CDR3 region has the DNA TGCGCCAGCAGCTTTCCCCTAGCGGCACAAGAGACCCAGTACTTC. Its translation: CASSFPLAAQETQYF.

The V and J genes are TRBV5-5 and TRBJ1-5; tentatively, D is TRBD1 (5 bases). Per the germline V gene, CDR1 is SGHKS and CDR2 is YYEKEE (reference sequence). Trimming pared 0 bases from V and 0 bases from J, leaving 10 bases between. CDR3 length: 16 residues. The CDR3 DNA reads TGTGCCAGCAGCTTGGAGGGGCGGTATAGCAATCAGCCCCAGCATTTT. Its translation is CASSLEGRYSNQPQHF.

This clone has only a few counts. The chain is built from TRBV2 and TRBJ1-2, with 8 bases identical to TRBD1. The V segment lost 7 bases and the J segment 7 bases; nucleotides outside the gene matches: 5. The germline V gene encodes CDR1 SNHLY and CDR2 FYNNEI. CDR3 length equals 12 residues. As DNA, the CDR3 is TGTGCCAGCACAGACAGGGGAAGTGGCTACACCTTC. Translated: CASTDRGSGYTF.

The chain employs TRBV5-6 and TRBJ2-2; D call uncertain. The CDR3 spans 14 residues. Germline CDR1 is SGHDT and CDR2 is YYEEEE. V was cut by 1 base and J by 0 bases, with 4 bases left in between. CDR3 bases: TGTGCCAGCAGCTTGACTACGAACACCGGGGAGCTGTTTTTT. This encodes CASSLTTNTGELFF.